The clone carrying this T cell receptor (beta chain) registers medium-sized by frequency. These data belong to a study of human CD8 memory T cell subsets. UMI-labeled 5' RACE produced the TCR beta libraries. TCRdb re-analyzed the 5' RACE reads; it lists each CDR3 protein once, without DNA. Its listing shows approximately 7,000 distinct CDR3 sequences. There are 14 residues in the CDR3. The rearrangement joins TRBV12-3 or TRBV12-4 to TRBJ1-2. The source is a human donor in good health. Sequenced sample: CD8+ stem-like memory T cells (TSCM and TCM) sorted from PBMCs. Described subset: stem-like memory CD8 T cells (TSTEM), CCR7+ PD-1- TIGIT-. The CDR3 region is CASSLLSADYGYTF.